These 21 T cell receptor beta chains came from one sample sequenced in a study of T cells after yellow fever vaccination. TCRdb recomputed calls from the 5' RACE reads with MiXCR, one row per CDR3 protein. Seen here are roughly 500,000 distinct CDR3 sequences, roughly a fifth observed once, and the top ten hold approximately 14%. Sequenced material: PBMCs, taken 15 days after the yellow fever booster vaccination. The receptors were gathered from a man aged 25 to 40 who received the YFV17D yellow fever vaccine.

This clonotype was detected only a few times. The DNA for the CDR3 is TGTGCCAGCAGCCAAGAGCGCAATCAGCCCCAGCATTTT. Its protein product is CASSQERNQPQHF. This chain joins TRBV4-2 and TRBJ1-5, with no clear D. V lost 0 bases, J lost 2 bases, and 2 bases lay in between. The CDR3 spans 13 residues. Germline CDR1 LGHNA, CDR2 YNFKEQ.

A few counts support this clonotype. V and J are TRBV18 and TRBJ2-1; 7 bases line up with TRBD1. The germline V gene has CDR1 KGHSH and CDR2 LQKENI. The CDR3 loop spans 15 amino acids. J gave up 3 bases and V 2 bases, and 4 bases lay outside the gene matches. CDR3 region: CASSPDREYYNEQFF. In DNA, the CDR3 is TGTGCCAGCTCACCAGACAGGGAGTACTACAATGAGCAGTTCTTC.

CDR3 in amino acids: CASSADREVGELFF. In DNA form, the CDR3 reads TGTGCCAGCAGCGCCGACAGGGAAGTCGGGGAGCTGTTTTTT. This chain links TRBV11-2 with TRBJ2-2, with TRBD1 matching 7 bases. CDR1 is SGHAT and CDR2 is FQNNGV in the germline V gene. Trimming at V came to 5 bases and at J to 7 bases, leaving 7 bases not matched to a gene. The CDR3 runs to 14 residues.

This clonotype was detected a few times. The chain couples TRBV6-2 or TRBV6-3 to TRBJ2-3; either TRBD1 or TRBD2 may fit D (5 bases each). V was cut by 6 bases and J by 3 bases, with 16 bases left in between. Germline V gene lookup returns CDR1 MNHEY and CDR2 SVGEGT. This CDR3 is 15 amino acids long. The CDR3 nucleotides read TGTGCCAGCAGACCCCAGGGCGGGCGTACAGATACGCAGTATTTT. This translates into CASRPQGGRTDTQYF.

This clonotype was seen a few times. The chain is built from TRBV4-3 and TRBJ2-5, with TRBD2 matching 12 bases. V gave up 4 bases and J gave up 5 bases; unmatched junction bases: 5. Germline loops: CDR1 LGHNA, CDR2 YSLEER. CDR3 length equals 15 residues. The CDR3 sequence: CASSRTSGTQETQYF. The CDR3 nucleotides read TGCGCCAGCAGCCGGACTAGCGGGACGCAGGAGACCCAGTACTTC.

This chain uses TRBV7-9 with TRBJ1-2, with D perhaps TRBD1 (6 bases). The CDR3 length is 15 residues. V gave up 5 bases and J gave up 4 bases, with 17 bases separating them. Germline V gene sequence: CDR1 SEHNR, CDR2 FQNEAQ (reference sequence). Written as DNA, the CDR3 is TGTGCCAGCAGCAGTCTCAGGGGAAAAAGCTATGGCTACACCTTC. Translation: CASSSLRGKSYGYTF.

This clonotype came up a few times. The chain recombines TRBV9 with TRBJ2-3; the D is unclear. Germline V CDR1 and CDR2: SGDLS, YYNGEE. CDR3 length: 15 amino acids. The V gene lost 4 bases and the J gene lost 2 bases, with 14 bases spanning the gap. In DNA form, the CDR3 reads TGTGCCAGCAGCCACTTGGACCTGCTCACAGATACGCAGTATTTT. This translates into CASSHLDLLTDTQYF.

V is TRBV7-2 and J is TRBJ1-4; D ambiguous. Trimming took off 5 bases at V and 8 bases at J, with 12 bases between the two ends. Per germline, CDR1 SGHTA and CDR2 FQGNSA. This CDR3 comprises 13 residues. In nucleotides, the CDR3 is TGTGCCAGCAGCCCCCAGAGGAGGGAAAAACTGTTTTTT. Translated, it gives CASSPQRREKLFF.

This clonotype has only a few counts. The chain links TRBV5-1 to TRBJ2-1; TRBD2 matches at 12 bases. CDR3 length: 18 residues. J gave up 2 bases and V 0 bases, and 6 bases lay outside the gene matches. The V gene's germline CDR1 is SGHRS and CDR2 YFSETQ. Here the CDR3 reads CASSLASLAGGPYNEQFF. DNA of the CDR3: TGCGCCAGCAGCTTGGCGTCACTAGCGGGAGGACCCTACAATGAGCAGTTCTTC.

This clonotype was seen only a few times. The gene calls are TRBV5-6 and TRBJ2-3; D may be TRBD2 (5 bases). Germline CDR1 is SGHDT and CDR2 is YYEEEE. This CDR3 has 12 residues. Trimming left V 4 bases short and J 8 bases short, with 11 bases between. The CDR3 here is CASSPLEGTQYF. For the CDR3, the DNA is TGTGCCAGCAGCCCCTTAGAGGGTACGCAGTATTTT. The full variable domain, in which reference TRBV5-6 and TRBJ2-3 provide the parts outside the CDR3, is DAGVTQSPTHLIKTRGQQVTLRCSPKSGHDTVSWYQQALGQGPQFIFQYYEEEERQRGNFPDRFSGHQFPNYSSELNVNALLLGDSALYLCASSPLEGTQYFGPGTRLTVL.

This clonotype was found a few times. The V call is TRBV10-3, the J call TRBJ2-2; no definite D call. V was cut by 3 bases and J by 6 bases, with 2 bases left in between. CDR3 size: 11 residues. CDR1 is ENHRY and CDR2 is SYGVKD in the germline V gene. CDR3 loop: CAISEAGELFF. As DNA, the CDR3 is TGTGCCATCAGTGAAGCCGGGGAGCTGTTTTTT.

This clonotype was counted only a few times. The chain has TRBV5-6 and TRBJ2-7, with D hard to call. This CDR3 comprises 14 residues. The germline gives CDR1 SGHDT, CDR2 YYEEEE. V was shortened by 4 bases and J by 3 bases, with 14 bases between the two germline ends. The CDR3 region has the DNA TGTGCCAGCAGCACGCCCCCCGCCCTCTACGAGCAGTACTTC. It yields the protein CASSTPPALYEQYF.

V usage is TRBV6-5 and J usage is TRBJ1-1; D is undetermined. V was shortened by 4 bases and J by 6 bases, with 6 bases between the two germline ends. The length of the CDR3 is 11 residues. Germline-derived CDR1 and CDR2 are MNHEY and SVGAGI. The CDR3 DNA sequence: TGTGCCAGCAGTTCGATGGCTGAAGCTTTCTTT. Its protein product is CASSSMAEAFF.

The V call is TRBV27, the J call TRBJ2-3, with 8 bases that match TRBD2. Germline CDR1 is MNHEY and CDR2 is SMNVEV (reference sequence). CDR3 length equals 16 residues. J lost 5 bases, V lost 5 bases, and 12 bases had no gene match. The CDR3 DNA reads TGTGCCAGCAGTCCCTCAAGCGGACTAGCTGGAGATACGCAGTATTTT. Its translation: CASSPSSGLAGDTQYF.

This clonotype came up a few times. The rearrangement links TRBV3-1 to TRBJ2-3; the D gene is possibly TRBD2 (6 bases). Germline lookup yields CDR1 LGHDT and CDR2 YNNKEL (reference sequence). The CDR3 sequence is 16 residues long. V lost 4 bases and J lost 2, with 16 bases in between. CDR3 in DNA: TGTGCCAGCAGCCCTTTGAGGGGACTGCTCACAGATACGCAGTATTTT. Translation gives CASSPLRGLLTDTQYF.

This clonotype appeared a few times. The rearrangement uses TRBV4-2 and TRBJ2-3; tentative D call: TRBD2 (5 bases). This CDR3 is built from 15 residues. Germline CDR1 reads LGHNA; CDR2 reads YNFKEQ. Trimming took off 4 bases at V and 1 base at J, with 12 bases between the two ends. CDR3 in amino acids: CASSLDGVRTDTQYF. In nucleotides, the CDR3 is TGTGCCAGCAGCCTCGACGGGGTGCGCACAGATACGCAGTATTTT.

About this clonotype itself: A read error may account for a junction end that differs from germline. The rearrangement links TRBV27 to TRBJ2-7, with TRBD1 matching over 8 bases. The V gene's germline CDR1 is MNHEY and CDR2 SMNVEV (reference sequence). The CDR3 spans 17 residues. CDR3 in amino acids: CASSLSSTGGDSYEQYF. The CDR3 coding sequence is TGTGCCAGCAGTCTATCGTCTACAGGGGGTGATTCCTACGAGCAGTACTTC.

This chain uses TRBV5-4 with TRBJ2-7; D tentatively fits TRBD1 or TRBD2 (5 bases each). Germline CDR1 reads SGHNT; CDR2 reads YYREEE (reference sequence). Trimming shortened V by 4 bases and J by 11 bases, and 22 bases separated the two germline ends. The CDR3 contains 14 residues. CDR3 region: CASSERGPRAAKYF. As DNA, the CDR3 is TGTGCCAGCAGCGAACGGGGACCTCGGGCAGCAAAGTACTTC.

This chain links TRBV5-6 with TRBJ2-1; 8 nucleotides match TRBD1. V lost 4 bases and J lost 2; bases outside the gene matches: 8. This CDR3 is built from 16 residues. Per germline, CDR1 SGHDT and CDR2 YYEEEE. CDR3 region: CASSSTRDRPYNEQFF. The CDR3 DNA sequence: TGTGCCAGCAGCAGCACCCGGGACAGGCCCTACAATGAGCAGTTCTTC.

The chain uses TRBV20-1 and TRBJ2-3; D is possibly TRBD1 (6 bases). From germline, CDR1 is DFQATT and CDR2 SNEGSKA (reference sequence). The CDR3 consists of 15 residues. The ends were cut back, 5 bases at V and 5 bases at J, with 20 bases in the middle. In DNA form, the CDR3 reads TGCAGTGCTTACCCCCGGGACAACCTCAGAGATACGCAGTATTTT. Encoded protein: CSAYPRDNLRDTQYF.

This clonotype has just a few counts. In DNA form, the CDR3 reads TGCGCCAGCAGCTTGGTAGCTACAGGGGATACGCAGTATTTT. As protein: CASSLVATGDTQYF. The chain couples TRBV5-1 to TRBJ2-3; D perhaps matches TRBD1 (6 bases). This CDR3 contains 14 residues. Germline-derived CDR1 and CDR2 are SGHRS and YFSETQ. Trimming left V 0 bases short and J 6 bases short, with 11 bases between.